These T cell receptor beta chains were read from a single sample in a study of shared clonotypes between healthy human individuals. Only in-frame clones appear in the TCRdb table, and some are missing; sequencing was by immunoSEQ multiplex PCR. The sample lists about 2 million clones; approximately 94% were seen once. Sequences were obtained from naive CD8+ T cells sorted from blood. These receptors were taken from a man younger than 30 in good health. CDR3s include the opening cysteine and the closing phenylalanine or tryptophan.

cdr3_length: 15; v_call: TRBV9; j_call: TRBJ1-4; cdr3_aa: CASSATGALWEKLFF
cdr3_length: 14; v_call: TRBV13; j_call: TRBJ2-7; cdr3_aa: CASSPTAGSYEQYF
cdr3_length: 16; v_call: TRBV15; j_call: TRBJ2-1; cdr3_aa: CATRLPGQGSYNEQFF
cdr3_length: 14; v_call: TRBV4-3; j_call: TRBJ2-5; cdr3_aa: CASSQDGGGQTQYF
cdr3_length: 14; v_call: TRBV7-9; j_call: TRBJ2-7; cdr3_aa: CASSLPGTSYEQYF
cdr3_length: 13; v_call: TRBV5-1; j_call: TRBJ1-1; cdr3_aa: CASSLLGYTEAFF
cdr3_length: 13; v_call: TRBV6-6; j_call: TRBJ2-7; cdr3_aa: CASSSLRDYEQYF
cdr3_length: 18; v_call: TRBV2; j_call: TRBJ1-5; cdr3_aa: CASSPAGEGANGNQPQHF
cdr3_length: 16; v_call: TRBV27; j_call: TRBJ2-1; cdr3_aa: CASSLSAGEKDNEQFF
cdr3_length: 15; v_call: TRBV9; j_call: TRBJ2-7; cdr3_aa: CASSVEGQGNYEQYF
cdr3_length: 16; v_call: TRBV30; j_call: TRBJ2-5; cdr3_aa: CAWSVSGVGFEETQYF
cdr3_length: 16; v_call: TRBV5-4; j_call: TRBJ1-2; cdr3_aa: CASSLGQGGPGYGYTF
cdr3_length: 17; v_call: TRBV5-1; j_call: TRBJ2-2; cdr3_aa: CASSLSLAGVNTGELFF
cdr3_length: 12; v_call: TRBV5-6; j_call: TRBJ2-7; cdr3_aa: CASSLGGSEQYF
cdr3_length: 14; v_call: TRBV4-1; j_call: TRBJ2-7; cdr3_aa: CASSHQTGELEQYF
cdr3_length: 15; v_call: TRBV6-6; j_call: TRBJ1-5; cdr3_aa: CASSYGRAGWQPQHF
cdr3_length: 13; v_call: TRBV7-9; j_call: TRBJ1-2; cdr3_aa: CASTGGANYGYTF
cdr3_length: 13; v_call: TRBV6-6; j_call: TRBJ2-3; cdr3_aa: CASSLLRGDTQYF
cdr3_length: 14; v_call: TRBV13; j_call: TRBJ1-2; cdr3_aa: CASSSDRGSTGYTF
cdr3_length: 15; v_call: TRBV19; j_call: TRBJ1-2; cdr3_aa: CASSIDLEQADGYTF
cdr3_length: 19; v_call: TRBV2; j_call: TRBJ2-3; cdr3_aa: CASSEWASGEDLLTDTQYF
cdr3_length: 18; v_call: TRBV15; j_call: TRBJ2-5; cdr3_aa: CATSARSGRDGTLGTQYF
cdr3_length: 14; v_call: TRBV30; j_call: TRBJ2-3; cdr3_aa: CAWGLAGLTDTQYF
cdr3_length: 22; v_call: TRBV6-1; j_call: TRBJ2-6; cdr3_aa: CASSEVKVGKTGDPSGANVLTF
cdr3_length: 17; v_call: TRBV29-1; j_call: TRBJ2-5; cdr3_aa: CSVDTGRINRDQETQYF
cdr3_length: 14; v_call: TRBV5-1; j_call: TRBJ1-2; cdr3_aa: CASSLEGTYYGYTF
cdr3_length: 14; v_call: TRBV19; j_call: TRBJ1-4; cdr3_aa: CASSIRDYGEKLFF
cdr3_length: 15; v_call: TRBV18; j_call: TRBJ2-7; cdr3_aa: CASSPAQAAPYEQYF
cdr3_length: 17; v_call: TRBV7-8; j_call: TRBJ2-7; cdr3_aa: CASMKGLAGGSSYEQYF
cdr3_length: 14; v_call: TRBV28; j_call: TRBJ2-7; cdr3_aa: CASSGGTSFPEQYF
cdr3_length: 15; v_call: TRBV7-9; j_call: TRBJ1-5; cdr3_aa: CASSHTGTWHQPQHF
cdr3_length: 15; v_call: TRBV6-5; j_call: TRBJ2-1; cdr3_aa: CASSRHSLSYNEQFF
cdr3_length: 13; v_call: TRBV11-2; j_call: TRBJ2-5; cdr3_aa: CASSLVGQETQYF
cdr3_length: 14; v_call: TRBV6-5; j_call: TRBJ2-7; cdr3_aa: CASSYGVSSYEQYF
cdr3_length: 13; v_call: TRBV14; j_call: TRBJ1-1; cdr3_aa: CASSHAGSTEAFF
cdr3_length: 15; v_call: TRBV5-6; j_call: TRBJ2-7; cdr3_aa: CASSPPLGQGVEQYF
cdr3_length: 15; v_call: TRBV7-9; j_call: TRBJ2-7; cdr3_aa: CASSLKETGLYEQYF
cdr3_length: 15; v_call: TRBV9; j_call: TRBJ2-1; cdr3_aa: CASSVELISYNEQFF
cdr3_length: 12; v_call: TRBV27; j_call: TRBJ2-1; cdr3_aa: CASSQAHNEQFF
cdr3_length: 14; v_call: TRBV5-6; j_call: TRBJ2-1; cdr3_aa: CASSLEQGSNEQFF
cdr3_length: 13; v_call: TRBV19; j_call: TRBJ1-1; cdr3_aa: CASSLSGNTEAFF
cdr3_length: 13; v_call: TRBV6-4; j_call: TRBJ2-7; cdr3_aa: CAGDRDRVPEQYF
cdr3_length: 15; v_call: TRBV7-2; j_call: TRBJ2-2; cdr3_aa: CASRRDRGYTGELFF
cdr3_length: 14; v_call: TRBV2; j_call: TRBJ1-1; cdr3_aa: CASRDPSVNTEAFF
cdr3_length: 13; v_call: TRBV13; j_call: TRBJ2-5; cdr3_aa: CASSSDWGETQYF
cdr3_length: 17; v_call: TRBV29-1; j_call: TRBJ2-1; cdr3_aa: CSVDPGLAGGSYNEQFF
cdr3_length: 16; v_call: TRBV2; j_call: TRBJ2-7; cdr3_aa: CASSIDRDRIAYEQYF
cdr3_length: 17; v_call: TRBV27; j_call: TRBJ2-5; cdr3_aa: CASSPDLGGPNQETQYF
cdr3_length: 14; v_call: TRBV11-3; j_call: TRBJ2-6; cdr3_aa: CASSDPDGANVLTF
cdr3_length: 15; v_call: TRBV5-1; j_call: TRBJ2-3; cdr3_aa: CASSFRGGSTDTQYF
cdr3_length: 16; v_call: TRBV13; j_call: TRBJ2-3; cdr3_aa: CASSVLAGTSTDTQYF
cdr3_length: 13; v_call: TRBV10-3; j_call: TRBJ1-1; cdr3_aa: CAITQEGWSEAFF
cdr3_length: 14; v_call: TRBV5-1; j_call: TRBJ2-6; cdr3_aa: CASGGGSGANVLTF
cdr3_length: 16; v_call: TRBV11-2; j_call: TRBJ2-7; cdr3_aa: CASSPGRGTGIYEQYF
cdr3_length: 15; v_call: TRBV2; j_call: TRBJ2-5; cdr3_aa: CASRIGTGNWETQYF
cdr3_length: 10; v_call: TRBV11-2; j_call: TRBJ2-7; cdr3_aa: CASSLNEQYF
cdr3_length: 14; v_call: TRBV11-2; j_call: TRBJ1-1; cdr3_aa: CASSLEARGTEAFF